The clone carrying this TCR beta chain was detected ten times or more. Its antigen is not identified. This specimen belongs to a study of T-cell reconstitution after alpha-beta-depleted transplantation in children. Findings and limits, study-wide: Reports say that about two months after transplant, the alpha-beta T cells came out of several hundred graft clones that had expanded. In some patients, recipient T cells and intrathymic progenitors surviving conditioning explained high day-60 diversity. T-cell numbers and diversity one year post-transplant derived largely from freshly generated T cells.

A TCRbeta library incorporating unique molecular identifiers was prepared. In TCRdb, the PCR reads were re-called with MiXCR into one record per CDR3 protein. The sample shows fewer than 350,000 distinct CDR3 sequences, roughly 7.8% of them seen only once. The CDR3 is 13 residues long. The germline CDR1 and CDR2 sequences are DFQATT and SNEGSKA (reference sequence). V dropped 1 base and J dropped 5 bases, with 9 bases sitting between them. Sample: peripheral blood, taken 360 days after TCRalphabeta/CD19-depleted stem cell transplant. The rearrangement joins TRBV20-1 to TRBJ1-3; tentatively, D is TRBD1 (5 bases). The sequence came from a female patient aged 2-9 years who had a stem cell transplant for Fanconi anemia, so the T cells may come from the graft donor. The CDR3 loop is CSARGPGRNTIYF. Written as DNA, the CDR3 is TGCAGTGCTAGAGGGCCAGGGAGAAACACCATATATTTT.